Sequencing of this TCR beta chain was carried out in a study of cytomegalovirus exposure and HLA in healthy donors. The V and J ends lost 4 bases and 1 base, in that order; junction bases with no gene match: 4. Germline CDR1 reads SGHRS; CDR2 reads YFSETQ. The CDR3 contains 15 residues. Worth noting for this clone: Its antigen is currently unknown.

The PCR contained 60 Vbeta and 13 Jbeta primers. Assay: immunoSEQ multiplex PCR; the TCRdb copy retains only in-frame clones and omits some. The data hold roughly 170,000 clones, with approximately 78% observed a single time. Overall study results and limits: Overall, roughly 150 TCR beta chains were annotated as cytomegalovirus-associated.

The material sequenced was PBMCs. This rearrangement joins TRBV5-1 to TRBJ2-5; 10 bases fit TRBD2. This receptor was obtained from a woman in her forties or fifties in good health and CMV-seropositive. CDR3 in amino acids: CASSPQRGGQETQYF. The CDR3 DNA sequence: TGCGCCAGCAGCCCCCAGCGGGGGGGCCAAGAGACCCAGTACTTC.